This T cell receptor (beta chain) was captured in a study of T-cell reconstitution after alpha-beta-depleted transplantation in children (dated by TCRdb to about 2016). With respect to the entire study: Using TCR repertoire profiling, the study followed T-cell immune reconstitution in a quantitative way in children after TCRalphabeta/CD19-depleted allogeneic hematopoietic cell transplantation.

Germline trimming: 6 bases from V, 4 bases from J; junction bases outside gene matches: 13. Inclusive of the bounding cysteine and phenylalanine, the CDR3 is 18 residues long. Only the CDR3 DNA stays, 54 bases, in frame from base 1. General study outcomes and caveats: Over the following months the frequencies of hyperexpanded clones went down, and after one year T-cell counts and TCRbeta diversity were mostly credited to newly produced T cells. The apparently early alphabetaT-cell count recovery about two months after transplant was reportedly dependent on only several hundred rapidly expanded clones derived from non-depleted graft cells. The high TCRbeta diversity at day 60 in some patients was ascribed to recipient T cells and intrathymic progenitors that had survived conditioning.

Sample treatment or condition, as interpreted from the label and publication: allogeneic hematopoietic cell transplantation with graft depleted of TCRalphabeta T cells and CD19 B cells. Transplant recipients were children who received TCRalphabeta/CD19-depleted allogeneic hematopoietic cell grafts. This clonotype was counted many times. This receptor's antigen is unknown. The input lacks base qualities; no much larger clone sits a single base away. The library was generated by PCR. Sequencing was performed on an Illumina HiSeq 2500. To normalize quantification of the TCRbeta repertoire, the TCR libraries were built with molecular barcoding that relied on unique molecular identifiers. In-frame beta chains were kept once TCRdb had trimmed the public reads at Q25 with fastp and called clones with MiXCR. Duplicate CDR3 protein sequences are folded into a single record with the most common DNA and genes. In all, the sample holds about 120,000 distinct CDR3 sequences, and under 25% of those were seen once. Clones ranked in the top ten supply about 11% of the sample.

Sequences were derived from PBMCs, mostly from graft donor cells, sampled 180 days after TCRalphabeta/CD19-depleted stem cell transplant. This sequence originates from a male patient between 2 and 10 years old who had a stem cell transplant for chronic granulomatous disease, so the T cells may come from the graft donor. This receptor chain uses TRBV12-3 or TRBV12-4 and TRBJ2-6, and 9 junction bases match TRBD1. CDR3 reads: CASRNRTGEFAGANVLTF. The DNA sequence reads TGTGCCAGCAGGAACAGGACAGGGGAGTTTGCGGGGGCCAACGTCCTGACTTTC.